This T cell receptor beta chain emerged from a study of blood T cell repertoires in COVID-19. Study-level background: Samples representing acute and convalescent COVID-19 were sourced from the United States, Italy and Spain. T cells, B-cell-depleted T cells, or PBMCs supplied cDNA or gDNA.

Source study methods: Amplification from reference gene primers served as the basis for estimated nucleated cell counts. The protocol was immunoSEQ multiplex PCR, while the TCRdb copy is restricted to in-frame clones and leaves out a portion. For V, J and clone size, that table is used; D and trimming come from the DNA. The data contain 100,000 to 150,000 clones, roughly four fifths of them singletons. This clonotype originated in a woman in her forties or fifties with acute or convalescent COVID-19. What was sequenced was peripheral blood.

CDR3 protein: CATRLSGANVLTF. The CDR3 region has the DNA TGCGCTACTAGACTCTCTGGGGCCAACGTCCTGACTTTC. This chain uses TRBV5-1 with TRBJ2-6; weak D call: TRBD2 (5 bases). The CDR3 extends over 13 amino acids. Germline-derived CDR1 and CDR2 are SGHRS and YFSETQ.